This section outlines one T cell receptor beta chain sequence together with its context. These data are taken from a study of STAT5B mutations in CD4+ large granular lymphocyte leukemia. The CDR3 extends over 16 amino acids. V shed 0 bases and J shed 0 bases, with 15 bases lying between them. From germline, CDR1 is GTSNPN and CDR2 SVGIG (reference sequence). Measured with immunoSEQ multiplex PCR; TCRdb has only the in-frame clones, and not every one. This table has under 40,000 clones, more than 75% appearing once. The clonotype originates from a human donor in good health. The sample comprised CD4+ T cells from blood buffy coats. V usage is TRBV30 and J usage is TRBJ2-7, with D possibly being TRBD2 (5 bases). The CDR3, as DNA: TGTGCCTGGAGTGTACCTGGCAGGAGGAGCTCCTACGAGCAGTACTTC. It codes for CAWSVPGRRSSYEQYF.